This TCR beta chain was obtained from a study of T cell responses to AZD1222 COVID-19 vaccine. TCRdb's copy holds only in-frame clones and misses some; the assay was immunoSEQ multiplex PCR. Of 150,000 or so clones listed, 80% to 95% are singletons. Notes on the study in general: Compared with day 0, the breadth and depth of the Spike-specific TCR repertoire rose significantly after two doses of AZD1222. Unmutated variant regions are reportedly targeted by nearly half of spike-specific TCRs.

Germline V CDR1 and CDR2: MGHDK, SYGVNS. The CDR3 has 15 residues. V lost 5 bases, J lost 7 bases, and 17 bases lay in between. As to this clone: Its antigen is still unknown.

The sequencing used peripheral blood, collected on day 0 of AZD1222 vaccination. The V gene is TRBV25-1, the J gene TRBJ1-4, with D possibly TRBD1 on 6 matching bases. The sequence derives from an adult in good health. The CDR3 bases are TGTGCCAGCAGTTCCCGAACAGGGCATGGTGAAAAACTGTTTTTT. This encodes CASSSRTGHGEKLFF. Based on the CDR3 plus reference TRBV25-1 and TRBJ1-4, the full variable domain is EADIYQTPRYLVIGTGKKITLECSQTMGHDKMYWYQQDPGMELHLIHYSYGVNSTEKGDLSSESTVSRIRTEHFPLTLESARPSHTSQYLCASSSRTGHGEKLFFGSGTQLSVL.